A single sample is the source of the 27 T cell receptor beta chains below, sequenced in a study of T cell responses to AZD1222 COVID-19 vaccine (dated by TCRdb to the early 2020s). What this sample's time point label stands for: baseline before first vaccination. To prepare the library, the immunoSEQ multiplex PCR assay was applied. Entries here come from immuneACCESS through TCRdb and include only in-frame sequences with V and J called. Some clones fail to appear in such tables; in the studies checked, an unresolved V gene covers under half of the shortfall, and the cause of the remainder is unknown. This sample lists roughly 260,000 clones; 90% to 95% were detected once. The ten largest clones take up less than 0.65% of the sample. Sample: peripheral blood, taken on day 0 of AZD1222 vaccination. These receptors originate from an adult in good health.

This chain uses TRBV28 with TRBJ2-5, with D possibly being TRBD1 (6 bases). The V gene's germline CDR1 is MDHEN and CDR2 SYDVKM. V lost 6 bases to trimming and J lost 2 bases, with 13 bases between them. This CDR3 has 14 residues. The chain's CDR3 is CASSQGQTQETQYF. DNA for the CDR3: TGTGCCAGCAGCCAAGGACAGACTCAAGAGACCCAGTACTTC.

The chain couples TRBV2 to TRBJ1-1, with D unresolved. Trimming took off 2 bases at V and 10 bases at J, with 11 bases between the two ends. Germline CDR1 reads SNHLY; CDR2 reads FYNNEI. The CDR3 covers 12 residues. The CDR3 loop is CASSENDEGAFF. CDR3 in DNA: TGTGCCAGCAGTGAAAATGACGAAGGAGCTTTCTTT.

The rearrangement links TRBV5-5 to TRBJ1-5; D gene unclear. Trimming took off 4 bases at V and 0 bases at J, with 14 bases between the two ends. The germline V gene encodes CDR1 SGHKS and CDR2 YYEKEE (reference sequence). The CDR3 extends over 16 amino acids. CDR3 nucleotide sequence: TGTGCCAGCAGCCCCGGCGGTTCTTATAGCAATCAGCCCCAGCATTTT. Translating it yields CASSPGGSYSNQPQHF.

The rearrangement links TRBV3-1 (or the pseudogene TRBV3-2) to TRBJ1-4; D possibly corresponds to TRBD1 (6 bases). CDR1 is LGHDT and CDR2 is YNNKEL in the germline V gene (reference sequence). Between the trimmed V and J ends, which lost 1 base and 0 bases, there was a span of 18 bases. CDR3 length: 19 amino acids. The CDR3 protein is CASSQAGRGGSATNEKLFF. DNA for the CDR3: TGTGCCAGCAGCCAAGCAGGGAGAGGGGGATCTGCAACTAATGAAAAACTGTTTTTT.

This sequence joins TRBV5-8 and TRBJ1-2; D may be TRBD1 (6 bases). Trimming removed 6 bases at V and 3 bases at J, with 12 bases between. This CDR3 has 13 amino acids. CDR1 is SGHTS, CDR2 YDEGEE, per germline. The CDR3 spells CASTDPGDYGYTF. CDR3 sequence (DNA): TGTGCCAGCACAGACCCAGGGGACTATGGCTACACCTTC.

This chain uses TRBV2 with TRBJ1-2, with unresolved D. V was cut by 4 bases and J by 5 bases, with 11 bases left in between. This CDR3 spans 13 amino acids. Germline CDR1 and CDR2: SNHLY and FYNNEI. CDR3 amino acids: CASSVGSVYGYTF. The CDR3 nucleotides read TGTGCCAGCAGTGTGGGGTCGGTATATGGCTACACCTTC.

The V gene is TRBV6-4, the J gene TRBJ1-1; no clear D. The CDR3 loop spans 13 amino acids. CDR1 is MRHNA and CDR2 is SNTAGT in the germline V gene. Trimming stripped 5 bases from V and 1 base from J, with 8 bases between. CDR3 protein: CASSPRPNTEAFF. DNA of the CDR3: TGTGCCAGCAGTCCCCGCCCGAACACTGAAGCTTTCTTT.

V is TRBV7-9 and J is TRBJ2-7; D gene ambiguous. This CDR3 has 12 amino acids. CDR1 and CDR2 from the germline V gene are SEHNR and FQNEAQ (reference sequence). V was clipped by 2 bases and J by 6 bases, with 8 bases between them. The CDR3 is CASSLLGGEQYF. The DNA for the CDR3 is TGTGCCAGCAGCTTATTGGGTGGCGAGCAGTACTTC.

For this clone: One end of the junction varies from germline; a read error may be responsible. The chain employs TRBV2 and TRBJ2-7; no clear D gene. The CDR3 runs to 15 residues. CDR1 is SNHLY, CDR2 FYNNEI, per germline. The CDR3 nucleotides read TGTGCCAGCAGCGAAGGTCAGGTGCCTACCTACGAGCAGTACTTC. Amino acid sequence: CASSEGQVPTYEQYF.

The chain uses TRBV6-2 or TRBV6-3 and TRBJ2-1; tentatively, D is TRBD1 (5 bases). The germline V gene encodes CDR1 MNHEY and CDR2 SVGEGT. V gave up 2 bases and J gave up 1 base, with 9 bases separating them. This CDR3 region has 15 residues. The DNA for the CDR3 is TGTGCCAGCAGTTACGGATCAGGGTCCTACAATGAGCAGTTCTTC. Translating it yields CASSYGSGSYNEQFF.

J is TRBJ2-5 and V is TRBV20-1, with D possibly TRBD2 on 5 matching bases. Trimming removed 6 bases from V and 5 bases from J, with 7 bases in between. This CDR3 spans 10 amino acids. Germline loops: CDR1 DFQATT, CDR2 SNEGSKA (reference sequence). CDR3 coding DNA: TGCAGTGCGGGCGGGGAGACCCAGTACTTC. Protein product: CSAGGETQYF.

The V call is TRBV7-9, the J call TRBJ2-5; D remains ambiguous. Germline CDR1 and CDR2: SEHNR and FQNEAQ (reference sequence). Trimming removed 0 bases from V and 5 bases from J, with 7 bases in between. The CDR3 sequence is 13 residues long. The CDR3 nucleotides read TGTGCCAGCAGCTTAGCGCAGTCCGAGACCCAGTACTTC. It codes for CASSLAQSETQYF.

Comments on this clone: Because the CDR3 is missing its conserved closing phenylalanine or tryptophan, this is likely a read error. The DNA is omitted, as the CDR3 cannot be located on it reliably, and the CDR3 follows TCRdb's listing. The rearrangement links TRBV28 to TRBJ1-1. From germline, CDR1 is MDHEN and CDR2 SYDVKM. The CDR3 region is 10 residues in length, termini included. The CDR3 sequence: CASNQRRDIK.

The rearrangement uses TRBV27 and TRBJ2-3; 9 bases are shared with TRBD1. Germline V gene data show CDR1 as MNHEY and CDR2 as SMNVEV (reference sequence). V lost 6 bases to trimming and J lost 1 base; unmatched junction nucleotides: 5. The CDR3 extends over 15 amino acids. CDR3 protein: CASSLTGGRTDTQYF. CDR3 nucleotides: TGTGCCAGCAGCCTGACAGGGGGACGCACAGATACGCAGTATTTT.

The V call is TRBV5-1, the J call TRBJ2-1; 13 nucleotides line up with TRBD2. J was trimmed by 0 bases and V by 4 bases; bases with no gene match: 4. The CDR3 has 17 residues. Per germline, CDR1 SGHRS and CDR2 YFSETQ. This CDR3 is CASSRGLAGSSYNEQFF. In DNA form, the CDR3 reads TGCGCCAGCAGCCGGGGACTAGCGGGGAGCTCCTACAATGAGCAGTTCTTC.

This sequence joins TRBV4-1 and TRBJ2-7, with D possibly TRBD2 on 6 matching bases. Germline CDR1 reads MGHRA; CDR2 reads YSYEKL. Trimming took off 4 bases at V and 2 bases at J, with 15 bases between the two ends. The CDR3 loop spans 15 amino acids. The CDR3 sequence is CASSLRDSRPYEQYF. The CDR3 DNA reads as TGCGCCAGCAGCCTCCGGGACTCCCGACCCTACGAGCAGTACTTC.

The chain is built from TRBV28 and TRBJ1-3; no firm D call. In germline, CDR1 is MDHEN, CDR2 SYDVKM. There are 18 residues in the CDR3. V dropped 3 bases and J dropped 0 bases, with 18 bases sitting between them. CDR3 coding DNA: TGTGCCAGCAGTTTCTCCGGCTCTATGATAGGCTCTGGAAACACCATATATTTT. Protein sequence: CASSFSGSMIGSGNTIYF.

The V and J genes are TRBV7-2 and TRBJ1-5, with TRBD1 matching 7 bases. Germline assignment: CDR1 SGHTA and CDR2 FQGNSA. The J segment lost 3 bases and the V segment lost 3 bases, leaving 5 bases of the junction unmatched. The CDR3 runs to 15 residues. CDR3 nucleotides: TGTGCCAGCAGCTTGGTGGACAGGTTCAATCAGCCCCAGCATTTT. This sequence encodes CASSLVDRFNQPQHF. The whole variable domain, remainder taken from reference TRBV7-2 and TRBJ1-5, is GAGVSQSPSNKVTEKGKDVELRCDPISGHTALYWYRQSLGQGLEFLIYFQGNSAPDKSGLPSDRFSAERTGGSVSTLTIQRTQQEDSAVYLCASSLVDRFNQPQHFGDGTRLSIL.

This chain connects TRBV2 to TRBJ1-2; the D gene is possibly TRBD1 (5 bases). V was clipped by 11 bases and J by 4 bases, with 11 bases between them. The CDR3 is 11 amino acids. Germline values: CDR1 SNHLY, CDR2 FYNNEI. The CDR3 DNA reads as TGTGCCTGGAGGGGTATCTATGGCTACACCTTC. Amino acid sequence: CAWRGIYGYTF.

The CDR3 DNA sequence: TGTGCCAGCAGCCAACTCGGCCCGGCCAGTGGAAACACCATATATTTT. Its translation: CASSQLGPASGNTIYF. The rearrangement joins TRBV3-1 (or the pseudogene TRBV3-2) to TRBJ1-3; D is ambiguous. The germline CDR1 and CDR2 sequences are LGHDT and YNNKEL (reference sequence). This CDR3 has 16 amino acids. Trimming removed 2 bases from V and 3 bases from J, with 14 bases in between.

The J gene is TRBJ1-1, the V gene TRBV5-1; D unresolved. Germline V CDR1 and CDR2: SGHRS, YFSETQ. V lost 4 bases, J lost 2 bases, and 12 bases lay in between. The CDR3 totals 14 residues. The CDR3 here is CASSAEGGNTEAFF. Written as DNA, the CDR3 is TGCGCCAGCAGCGCTGAAGGCGGCAACACTGAAGCTTTCTTT.

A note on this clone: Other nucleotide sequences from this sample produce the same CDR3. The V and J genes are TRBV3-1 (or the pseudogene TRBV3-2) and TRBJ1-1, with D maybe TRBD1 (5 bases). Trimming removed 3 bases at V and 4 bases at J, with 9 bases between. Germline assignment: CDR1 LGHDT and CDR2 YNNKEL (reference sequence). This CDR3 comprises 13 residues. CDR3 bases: TGTGCCAGCAGCCAGGTGGGGGGCACTGAAGCTTTCTTT. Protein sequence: CASSQVGGTEAFF.

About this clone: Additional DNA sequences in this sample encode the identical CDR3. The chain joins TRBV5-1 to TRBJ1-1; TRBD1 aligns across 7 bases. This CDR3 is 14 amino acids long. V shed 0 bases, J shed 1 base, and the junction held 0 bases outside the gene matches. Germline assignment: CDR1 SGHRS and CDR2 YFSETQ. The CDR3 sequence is CASSLDRGNTEAFF. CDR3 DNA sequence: TGCGCCAGCAGCTTGGACAGGGGGAACACTGAAGCTTTCTTT. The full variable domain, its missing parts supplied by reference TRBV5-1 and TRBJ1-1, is KAGVTQTPRYLIKTRGQQVTLSCSPISGHRSVSWYQQTPGQGLQFLFEYFSETQRNKGNFPGRFSGRQFSNSRSEMNVSTLELGDSALYLCASSLDRGNTEAFFGQGTRLTVV.

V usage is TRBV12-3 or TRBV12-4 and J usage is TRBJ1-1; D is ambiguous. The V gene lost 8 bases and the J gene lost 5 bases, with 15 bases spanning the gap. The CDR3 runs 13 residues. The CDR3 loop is CASRSTLRTEAFF. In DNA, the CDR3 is TGTGCCAGCCGCTCGACCCTGCGGACTGAAGCTTTCTTT.

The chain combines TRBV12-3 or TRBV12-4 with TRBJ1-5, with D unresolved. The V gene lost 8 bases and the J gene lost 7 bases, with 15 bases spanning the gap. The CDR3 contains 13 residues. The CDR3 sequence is CASQVSRGQPQHF. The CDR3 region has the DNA TGTGCCAGCCAGGTGTCTCGAGGCCAGCCCCAGCATTTT.

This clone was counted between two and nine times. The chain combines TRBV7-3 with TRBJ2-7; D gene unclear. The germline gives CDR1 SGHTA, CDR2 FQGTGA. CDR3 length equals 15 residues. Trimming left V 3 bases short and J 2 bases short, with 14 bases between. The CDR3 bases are TGTGCCAGCAGCTTGGGCCCCACTCCCACCTACGAGCAGTACTTC. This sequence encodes CASSLGPTPTYEQYF.

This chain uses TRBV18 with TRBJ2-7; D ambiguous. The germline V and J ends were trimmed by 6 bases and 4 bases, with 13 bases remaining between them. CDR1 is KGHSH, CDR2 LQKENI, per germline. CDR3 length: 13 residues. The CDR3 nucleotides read TGTGCCAGCTCCCCCTCGGTTTCGTACGAGCAGTACTTC. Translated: CASSPSVSYEQYF.